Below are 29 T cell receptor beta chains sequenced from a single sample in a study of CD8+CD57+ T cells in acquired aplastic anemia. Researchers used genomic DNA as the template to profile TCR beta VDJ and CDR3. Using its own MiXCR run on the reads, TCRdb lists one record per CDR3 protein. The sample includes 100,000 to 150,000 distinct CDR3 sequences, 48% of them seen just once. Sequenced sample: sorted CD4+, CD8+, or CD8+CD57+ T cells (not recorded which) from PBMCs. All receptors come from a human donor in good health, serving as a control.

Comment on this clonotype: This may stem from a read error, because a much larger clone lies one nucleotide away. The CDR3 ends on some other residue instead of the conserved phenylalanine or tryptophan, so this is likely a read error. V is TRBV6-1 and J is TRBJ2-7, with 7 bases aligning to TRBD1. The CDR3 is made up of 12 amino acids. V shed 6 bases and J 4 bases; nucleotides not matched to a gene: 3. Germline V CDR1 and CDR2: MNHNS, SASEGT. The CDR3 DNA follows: TGTGCCAGCAGAGGGGGCAAGTACGAGCAGTACCTC. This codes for CASRGGKYEQYL.

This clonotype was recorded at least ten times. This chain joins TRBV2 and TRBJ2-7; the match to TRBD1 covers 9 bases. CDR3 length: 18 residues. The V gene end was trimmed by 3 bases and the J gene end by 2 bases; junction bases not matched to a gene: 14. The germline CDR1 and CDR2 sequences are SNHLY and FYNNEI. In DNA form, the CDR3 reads TGTGCCAGCAGTGATCTTACCCCGGGGGACAGGGTTGCCTACGAGCAGTACTTC. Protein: CASSDLTPGDRVAYEQYF.

The CDR3 coding sequence is TGCGCCAGCAGCGCCACATGGAAAGATGGCTACACCTTC. It specifies CASSATWKDGYTF. V gene TRBV5-1 combines with J gene TRBJ1-2, with no clear D. V gave up 4 bases and J gave up 6 bases, with 13 bases separating them. The CDR3 length is 13 residues. Germline lookup yields CDR1 SGHRS and CDR2 YFSETQ.

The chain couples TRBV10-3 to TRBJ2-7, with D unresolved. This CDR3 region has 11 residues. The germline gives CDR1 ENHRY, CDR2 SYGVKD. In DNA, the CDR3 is TGTGTTATTAGAGCAGGTTGCGAGCAGTACTTC. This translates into CVIRAGCEQYF.

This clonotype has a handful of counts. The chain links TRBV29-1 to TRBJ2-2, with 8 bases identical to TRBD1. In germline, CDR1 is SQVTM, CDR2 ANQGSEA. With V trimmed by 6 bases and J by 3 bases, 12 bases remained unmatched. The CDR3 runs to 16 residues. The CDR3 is CSVGGLPTGDTGELFF. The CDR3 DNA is TGCAGCGTGGGTGGTCTTCCGACAGGGGACACCGGGGAGCTGTTTTTT.

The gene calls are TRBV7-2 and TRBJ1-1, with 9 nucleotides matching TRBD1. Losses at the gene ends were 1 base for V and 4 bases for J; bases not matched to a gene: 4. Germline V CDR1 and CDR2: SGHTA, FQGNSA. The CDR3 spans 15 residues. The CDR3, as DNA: TGTGCCAGCAGCTTAGTCGGGACAGGGACCACTGAAGCTTTCTTT. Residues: CASSLVGTGTTEAFF.

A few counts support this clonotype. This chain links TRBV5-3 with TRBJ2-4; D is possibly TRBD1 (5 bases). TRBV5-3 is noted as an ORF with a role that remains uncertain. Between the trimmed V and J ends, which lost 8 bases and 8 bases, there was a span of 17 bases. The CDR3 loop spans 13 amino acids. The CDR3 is CASSIRVLDIQYF. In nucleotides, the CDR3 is TGTGCCAGTAGTATCAGGGTTCTCGACATTCAGTACTTC.

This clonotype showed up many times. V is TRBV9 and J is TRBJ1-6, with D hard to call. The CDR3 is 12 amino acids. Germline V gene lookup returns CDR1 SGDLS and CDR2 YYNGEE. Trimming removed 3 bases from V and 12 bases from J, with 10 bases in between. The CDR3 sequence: CASSAGRGPLHF. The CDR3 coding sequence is TGTGCCAGCAGCGCCGGACGGGGACCCCTCCACTTT.

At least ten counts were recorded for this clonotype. Here the CDR3 reads CASRPSGEMSSYNEQFF. The DNA of the CDR3 is TGTGCCAGCAGGCCGTCGGGGGAAATGAGCTCCTACAATGAGCAGTTCTTC. This chain joins TRBV6-1 and TRBJ2-1; D might be TRBD2 (6 bases). CDR1 and CDR2 from the germline V gene are MNHNS and SASEGT. V lost 6 bases and J 0 bases, leaving 18 bases between the germline ends. The CDR3 length is 17 residues.

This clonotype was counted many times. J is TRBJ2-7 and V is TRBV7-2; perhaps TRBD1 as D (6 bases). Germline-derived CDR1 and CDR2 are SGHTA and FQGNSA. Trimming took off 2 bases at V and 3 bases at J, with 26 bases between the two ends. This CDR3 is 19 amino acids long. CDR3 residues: CASSLSTSPRGRSDYEQYF. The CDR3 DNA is TGTGCCAGCAGCTTATCCACTTCCCCCAGGGGTAGATCGGACTACGAGCAGTACTTC.

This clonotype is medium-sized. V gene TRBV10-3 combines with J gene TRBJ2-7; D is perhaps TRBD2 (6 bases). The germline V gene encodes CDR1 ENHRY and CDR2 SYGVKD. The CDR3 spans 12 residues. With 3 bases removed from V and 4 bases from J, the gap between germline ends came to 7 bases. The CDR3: CAISDLAYEQYF. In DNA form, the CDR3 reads TGTGCCATCAGTGACCTAGCGTACGAGCAGTACTTC.

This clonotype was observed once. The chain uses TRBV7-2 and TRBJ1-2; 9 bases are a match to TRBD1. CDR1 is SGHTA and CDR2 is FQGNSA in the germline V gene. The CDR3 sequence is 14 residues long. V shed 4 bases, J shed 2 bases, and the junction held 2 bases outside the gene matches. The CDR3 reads CASSWDRVNYGYTF. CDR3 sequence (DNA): TGTGCCAGCAGCTGGGACAGGGTAAACTATGGCTACACCTTC.

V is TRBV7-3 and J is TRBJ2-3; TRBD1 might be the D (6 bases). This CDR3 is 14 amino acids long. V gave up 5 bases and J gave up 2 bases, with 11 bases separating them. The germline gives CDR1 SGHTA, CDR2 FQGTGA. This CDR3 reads CASSLDSFTDTQYF. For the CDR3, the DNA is TGTGCCAGCAGCCTGGACAGTTTCACAGATACGCAGTATTTT.

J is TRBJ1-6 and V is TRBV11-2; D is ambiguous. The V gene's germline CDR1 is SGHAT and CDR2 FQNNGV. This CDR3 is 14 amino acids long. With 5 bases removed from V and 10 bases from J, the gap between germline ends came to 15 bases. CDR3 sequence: CASSPGRGKSPLHF. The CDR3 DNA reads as TGTGCCAGCAGCCCCGGCCGGGGAAAATCACCCCTCCACTTT.

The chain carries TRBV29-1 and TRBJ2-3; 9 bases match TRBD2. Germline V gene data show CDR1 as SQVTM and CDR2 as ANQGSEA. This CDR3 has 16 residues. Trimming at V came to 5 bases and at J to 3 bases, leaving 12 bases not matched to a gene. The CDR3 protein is CSVLQIAGVPTDTQYF. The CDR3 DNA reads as TGCAGCGTTTTACAAATAGCGGGAGTTCCAACAGATACGCAGTATTTT.

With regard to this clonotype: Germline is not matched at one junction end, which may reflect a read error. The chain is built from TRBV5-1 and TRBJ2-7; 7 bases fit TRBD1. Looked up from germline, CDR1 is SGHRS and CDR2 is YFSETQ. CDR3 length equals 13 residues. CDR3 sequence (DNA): TGCGCCAGCAGCCGGGACAGAACGTACGAGCAGTGCTTC. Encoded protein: CASSRDRTYEQCF. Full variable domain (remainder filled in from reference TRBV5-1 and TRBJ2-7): KAGVTQTPRYLIKTRGQQVTLSCSPISGHRSVSWYQQTPGQGLQFLFEYFSETQRNKGNFPGRFSGRQFSNSRSEMNVSTLELGDSALYLCASSRDRTYEQCFGPGTRLTVT.

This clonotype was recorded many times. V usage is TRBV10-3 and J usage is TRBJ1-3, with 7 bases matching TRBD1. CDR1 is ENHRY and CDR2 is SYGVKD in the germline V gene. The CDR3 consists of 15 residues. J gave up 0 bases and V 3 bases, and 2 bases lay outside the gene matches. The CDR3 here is CAISDTGVSGNTIYF. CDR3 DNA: TGTGCCATCAGTGACACAGGGGTCTCTGGAAACACCATATATTTT.

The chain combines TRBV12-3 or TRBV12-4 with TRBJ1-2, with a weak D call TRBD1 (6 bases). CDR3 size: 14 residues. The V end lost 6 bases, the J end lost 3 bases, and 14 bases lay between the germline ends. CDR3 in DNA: TGTGCCAGCAGCGCCGGGGGGGGCGACTATGGCTACACCTTC. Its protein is CASSAGGGDYGYTF.

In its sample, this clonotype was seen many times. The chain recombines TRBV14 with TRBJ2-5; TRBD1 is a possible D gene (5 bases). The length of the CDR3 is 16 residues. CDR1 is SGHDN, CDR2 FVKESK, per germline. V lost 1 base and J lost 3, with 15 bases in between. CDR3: CASSQGSGIPKETQYF. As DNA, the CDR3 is TGTGCCAGCAGCCAAGGATCAGGGATACCCAAAGAGACCCAGTACTTC.

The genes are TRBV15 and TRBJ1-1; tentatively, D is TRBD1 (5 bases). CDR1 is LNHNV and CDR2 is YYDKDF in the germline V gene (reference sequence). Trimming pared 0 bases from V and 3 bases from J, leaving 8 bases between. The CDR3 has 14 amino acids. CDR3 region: CATSREQEHTEAFF. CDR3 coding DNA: TGTGCCACCAGCAGAGAACAGGAGCACACTGAAGCTTTCTTT.

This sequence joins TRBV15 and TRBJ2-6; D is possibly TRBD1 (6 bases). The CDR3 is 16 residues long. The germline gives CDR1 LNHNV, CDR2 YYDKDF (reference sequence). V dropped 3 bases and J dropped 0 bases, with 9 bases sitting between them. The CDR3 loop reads CATSSVRGSGANVLTF. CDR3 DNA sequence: TGTGCCACCAGCAGTGTCAGGGGCTCTGGGGCCAACGTCCTGACTTTC. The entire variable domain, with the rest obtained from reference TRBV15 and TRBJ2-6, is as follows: DAMVIQNPRYQVTQFGKPVTLSCSQTLNHNVMYWYQQKSSQAPKLLFHYYDKDFNNEADTPDNFQSRRPNTSFCFLDIRSPGLGDTAMYLCATSSVRGSGANVLTFGAGSRLTVL.

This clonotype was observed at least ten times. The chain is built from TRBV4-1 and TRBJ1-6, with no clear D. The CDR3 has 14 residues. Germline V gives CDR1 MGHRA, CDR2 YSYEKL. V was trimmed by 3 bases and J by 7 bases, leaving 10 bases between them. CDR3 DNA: TGCGCCAGCAGCCATCTTCAAGGGAATTCACCCCTCCACTTT. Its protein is CASSHLQGNSPLHF.

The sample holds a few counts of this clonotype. The CDR3 protein is CASSFNKGRETQYF. The DNA for the CDR3 is TGTGCCAGCTCCTTTAACAAGGGTCGGGAGACCCAGTACTTC. V usage is TRBV18 and J usage is TRBJ2-5, with D unclear. Germline CDR1 is KGHSH and CDR2 is LQKENI. The CDR3 is 14 amino acids. The V gene lost 6 bases and the J gene lost 5 bases, with 16 bases spanning the gap.

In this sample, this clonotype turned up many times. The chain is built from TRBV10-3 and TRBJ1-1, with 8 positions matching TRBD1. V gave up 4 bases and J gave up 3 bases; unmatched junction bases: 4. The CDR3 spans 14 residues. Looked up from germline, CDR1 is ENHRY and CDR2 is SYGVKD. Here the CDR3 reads CAISGTGGDTEAFF. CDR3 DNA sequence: TGTGCCATCAGTGGTACAGGGGGTGACACTGAAGCTTTCTTT.

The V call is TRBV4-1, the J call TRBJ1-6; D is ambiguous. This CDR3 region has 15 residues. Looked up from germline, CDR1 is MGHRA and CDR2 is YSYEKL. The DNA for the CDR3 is TGCACCCGCAGCCAGTTGATGTTCGAAGATTCACCCCTCCACTTT. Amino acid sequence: CTRSQLMFEDSPLHF.

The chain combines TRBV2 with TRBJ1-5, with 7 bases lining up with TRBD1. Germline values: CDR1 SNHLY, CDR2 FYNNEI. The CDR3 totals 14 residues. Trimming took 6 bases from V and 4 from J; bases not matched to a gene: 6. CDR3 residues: CASSPGQLNQPQHF. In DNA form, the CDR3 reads TGTGCCAGCAGCCCGGGACAGCTTAATCAGCCCCAGCATTTT.

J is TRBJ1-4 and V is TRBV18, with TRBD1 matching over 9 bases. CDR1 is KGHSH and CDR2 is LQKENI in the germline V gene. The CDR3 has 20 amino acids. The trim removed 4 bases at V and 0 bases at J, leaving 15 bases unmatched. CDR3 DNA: TGTGCCAGCTCACATTCACCGGGACAGGGTCATGGGGCAACTAATGAAAAACTGTTTTTT. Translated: CASSHSPGQGHGATNEKLFF.

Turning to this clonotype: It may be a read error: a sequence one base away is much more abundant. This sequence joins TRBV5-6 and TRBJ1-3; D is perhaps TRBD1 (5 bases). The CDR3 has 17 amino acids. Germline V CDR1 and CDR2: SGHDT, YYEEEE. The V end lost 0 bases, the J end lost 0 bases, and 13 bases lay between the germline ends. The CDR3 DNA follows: TGTGCCAGCAGCTTGGTAGGGACCGTCGACTCTGGAAACACCATATATTTT. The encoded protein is CASSLVGTVDSGNTIYF.

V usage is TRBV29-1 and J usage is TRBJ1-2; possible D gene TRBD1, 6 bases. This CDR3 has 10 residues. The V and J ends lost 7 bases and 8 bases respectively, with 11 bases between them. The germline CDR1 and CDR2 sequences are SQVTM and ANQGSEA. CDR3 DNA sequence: TGCAGCGCGAACGACAGGGGCTACACCTTC. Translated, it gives CSANDRGYTF.